This TCR beta chain comes out of a study of cytomegalovirus exposure and HLA in healthy donors. Study results and limitations: Most CMV-associated TCR beta chains were later found to appear HLA-restricted. The presence/absence work took it that sequencing depth was about the same across donors. Using the classifier, cytomegalovirus status was reportedly diagnosed with high specificity and sensitivity.

The PCR contained 60 Vbeta and 13 Jbeta primers. Per the original methods: There were some 87 million unique TCR beta chains by a later count, and around 10 million of them were shared. Generated by immunoSEQ multiplex PCR, the TCRdb table keeps only in-frame clones and is missing some. The V and J calls and clone size were taken over from that table, and D and trimming were inferred from the DNA. The sample lists 90,000 or so clones, about 81% occurring once. With regard to this clone: Its matching antigen is unknown. A read error may produce the germline difference seen at one junction end.

The CDR3 totals 15 residues. Germline V gene data show CDR1 as SGHDT and CDR2 as YYEEEE. Sequencing was done on a sample of PBMCs. This sequence originates from a woman between 35 and 50 years old in good health and CMV-seronegative. The rearrangement links TRBV5-6 to TRBJ1-2; no clear D. The CDR3 reads CASSLVAGRVYGCTF. CDR3 sequence (DNA): TGTGCCAGCAGCTTGGTCGCGGGCCGTGTTTATGGCTGCACCTTC. Using reference TRBV5-6 and TRBJ1-2 for the parts outside the CDR3, the full variable domain is DAGVTQSPTHLIKTRGQQVTLRCSPKSGHDTVSWYQQALGQGPQFIFQYYEEEERQRGNFPDRFSGHQFPNYSSELNVNALLLGDSALYLCASSLVAGRVYGCTFGSGTRLTVV.